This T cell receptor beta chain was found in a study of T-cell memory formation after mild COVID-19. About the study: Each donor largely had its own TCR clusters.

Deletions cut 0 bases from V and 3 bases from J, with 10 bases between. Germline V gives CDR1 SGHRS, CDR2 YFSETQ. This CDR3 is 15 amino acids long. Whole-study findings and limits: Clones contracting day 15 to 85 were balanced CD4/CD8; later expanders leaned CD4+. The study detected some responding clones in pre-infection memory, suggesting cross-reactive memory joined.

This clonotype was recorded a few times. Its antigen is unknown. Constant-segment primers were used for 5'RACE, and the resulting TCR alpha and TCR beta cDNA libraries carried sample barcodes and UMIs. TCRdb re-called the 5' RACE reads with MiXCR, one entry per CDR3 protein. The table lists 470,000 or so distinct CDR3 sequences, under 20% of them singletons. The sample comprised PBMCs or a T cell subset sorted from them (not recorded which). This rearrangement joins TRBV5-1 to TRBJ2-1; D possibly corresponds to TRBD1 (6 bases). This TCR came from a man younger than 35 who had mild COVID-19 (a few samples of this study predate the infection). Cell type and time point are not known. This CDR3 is CASSLVQGNYNEQFF. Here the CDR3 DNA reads TGCGCCAGCAGCTTGGTACAGGGAAACTACAATGAGCAGTTCTTC.